The 10 T cell receptor beta chains below come from one sample, sequenced in a study of blood T cell repertoires in COVID-19. The protocol was immunoSEQ multiplex PCR, while the TCRdb copy is restricted to in-frame clones and leaves out a portion. The data show around 170,000 clones, roughly 87% seen once. The sample taken for sequencing was PBMCs or T cells enriched from blood (not recorded which). These receptors were taken from a woman aged 50 to 65 who had recovered from COVID-19.

The chain carries TRBV5-1 and TRBJ2-7, with 7 bases that match TRBD1. J gave up 6 bases and V 4 bases, and 13 bases lay outside the gene matches. Per germline, CDR1 SGHRS and CDR2 YFSETQ. This CDR3 comprises 15 residues. The CDR3 spells CASSTKPGQSGEQYF. The CDR3 bases are TGCGCCAGCAGCACCAAACCGGGACAGAGTGGCGAGCAGTACTTC.

The CDR3 DNA follows: TGTGCCAGTACCCGGGACACCAGAGCCTACGAGCAGTACTTC. Its translation is CASTRDTRAYEQYF. This rearrangement joins TRBV2 to TRBJ2-7, with D possibly being TRBD1 (6 bases). The germline V gene has CDR1 SNHLY and CDR2 FYNNEI. This CDR3 is 14 amino acids long. With 9 bases removed from V and 2 bases from J, the gap between germline ends came to 17 bases.

The J gene is TRBJ2-3, the V gene TRBV4-2, with TRBD2 identical over 13 bases. This CDR3 is built from 17 residues. Per germline, CDR1 LGHNA and CDR2 YNFKEQ. V gave up 3 bases and J gave up 2 bases; unmatched junction bases: 5. DNA for the CDR3: TGTGCCAGCAGCCAGGAGACTAGCGGGAGGCTCACAGATACGCAGTATTTT. Protein: CASSQETSGRLTDTQYF.

This clone was seen just once. J is TRBJ2-3 and V is TRBV4-1; 14 nucleotides align to TRBD2. The CDR3 consists of 20 residues. Germline V lookup: CDR1 MGHRA, CDR2 YSYEKL. The trim removed 0 bases at V and 4 bases at J, leaving 12 bases unmatched. The CDR3: CASSQDVGLAGVGGSDTQYF. The CDR3 DNA reads TGCGCCAGCAGCCAAGATGTGGGACTAGCGGGAGTAGGTGGGTCAGATACGCAGTATTTT.

V and J are TRBV27 and TRBJ1-5; the D gene is possibly TRBD1 (6 bases). V lost 2 bases and J 6 bases, leaving 11 bases between the germline ends. This CDR3 is built from 14 residues. Per the germline V gene, CDR1 is MNHEY and CDR2 is SMNVEV (reference sequence). The CDR3 coding sequence is TGTGCCAGCAGTTTACGGGGGGCGATTCAGCCCCAGCATTTT. Translated: CASSLRGAIQPQHF.

The chain combines TRBV7-9 with TRBJ2-1; 8 positions agree with TRBD1. The V gene end was trimmed by 5 bases and the J gene end by 6 bases; junction bases not matched to a gene: 3. CDR3 size: 13 residues. Germline CDR1 reads SEHNR; CDR2 reads FQNEAQ (reference sequence). The CDR3 sequence: CASSTQGANEQFF. CDR3 nucleotide sequence: TGTGCCAGCAGCACCCAGGGGGCCAATGAGCAGTTCTTC.

The chain links TRBV6-1 to TRBJ2-7; D may be TRBD1 (8 bases). Germline V gene lookup returns CDR1 MNHNS and CDR2 SASEGT. With 1 base removed from V and 4 bases from J, the gap between germline ends came to 17 bases. The CDR3 has 16 residues. Here the CDR3 DNA reads TGTGCCAGCAGTGAAGGTGATGGACAGGGAGGGTACGAGCAGTACTTC. Translating gives CASSEGDGQGGYEQYF.

This chain joins TRBV6-5 and TRBJ1-6, with D possibly matching TRBD1 (6 bases). V lost 5 bases and J lost 6, with 11 bases in between. Germline lookup yields CDR1 MNHEY and CDR2 SVGAGI. This CDR3 has 14 amino acids. CDR3 DNA sequence: TGTGCCAGCAGTACGACAGGCGGTAATTCACCCCTCCACTTT. It is translated as CASSTTGGNSPLHF.

The CDR3 sequence is CASSLWTGGGYTF. CDR3 DNA sequence: TGTGCCAGCAGCCTTTGGACAGGCGGGGGCTACACCTTC. The gene calls are TRBV5-4 and TRBJ1-2, with 7 bases fitting TRBD1. After removal of 4 bases from V and 8 bases from J, the junction contained 8 bases not matched to a gene. The CDR3 extends over 13 amino acids. The germline gives CDR1 SGHNT, CDR2 YYREEE (reference sequence).

The chain combines TRBV30 with TRBJ1-2, with a possible D match to TRBD1 (5 bases). Germline lookup yields CDR1 GTSNPN and CDR2 SVGIG (reference sequence). V was cut by 0 bases and J by 7 bases, with 6 bases left in between. This CDR3 is 11 amino acids long. The CDR3 is CAWSVGAGYTF. The CDR3 bases are TGTGCCTGGAGTGTAGGGGCTGGCTACACCTTC.